These 11 T cell receptor beta chains were all obtained from the same sample, sequenced in a study of blood T cell repertoires in COVID-19. Some clones are missing from TCRdb's copy, which holds only in-frame ones; the method was immunoSEQ multiplex PCR. The table lists 40,000 to 55,000 clones, around 80% of them singletons, with around 5.8% in the top ten. Sequenced: PBMCs or T cells enriched from blood (not recorded which). The receptors were sampled from a woman between 50 and 59 years old with acute COVID-19.

CDR3 in DNA: TGTGCCAGGCGACCGGGGAGGACTAGCGGGCTACCGGGGTTCACAGATACGCAGTATTTT. This gives the protein CARRPGRTSGLPGFTDTQYF. This sequence joins TRBV19 and TRBJ2-3; 11 bases match TRBD2. This CDR3 has 20 residues. V shed 9 bases and J 2 bases; nucleotides not matched to a gene: 22. Germline assignment: CDR1 LNHDA and CDR2 SQIVND (reference sequence).

The J gene is TRBJ1-4, the V gene TRBV6-6; tentatively, D is TRBD1 (6 bases). This CDR3 is 12 amino acids long. The V gene's germline CDR1 is MNHNY and CDR2 SVGAGI (reference sequence). With 6 bases removed from V and 5 bases from J, the gap between germline ends came to 7 bases. The CDR3 sequence: CASRGANEKLFF. DNA for the CDR3: TGTGCCAGCAGGGGGGCGAATGAAAAACTGTTTTTT.

The rearrangement joins TRBV7-6 to TRBJ1-5; 8 nucleotides align to TRBD1. After removal of 1 base from V and 2 bases from J, the junction contained 4 bases not matched to a gene. The germline V gene has CDR1 SGHVS and CDR2 FNYEAQ. This CDR3 region has 16 residues. The CDR3: CASSLEQGVGNQPQHF. The CDR3 DNA sequence: TGTGCCAGCAGCTTAGAACAGGGGGTCGGCAATCAGCCCCAGCATTTT.

The rearrangement joins TRBV3-1 (or the pseudogene TRBV3-2) to TRBJ2-1; TRBD2 aligns across 10 bases. The V and J ends lost 1 base and 9 bases, in that order; junction bases with no gene match: 15. There are 18 residues in the CDR3. Looked up from germline, CDR1 is LGHDT and CDR2 is YNNKEL (reference sequence). The CDR3 loop is CASSQGLLSGGASGEQFF. DNA of the CDR3: TGTGCCAGCAGCCAAGGTCTCCTCAGCGGGGGGGCCAGTGGTGAGCAGTTCTTC.

This clone came up once. The rearrangement uses TRBV2 and TRBJ2-3, with 13 bases identical to TRBD2. Germline trimming cut 5 bases from V and 1 base from J; bases unmatched to any gene: 3. CDR3 length: 16 amino acids. CDR1 is SNHLY, CDR2 FYNNEI, per germline. DNA for the CDR3: TGTGCCAGCAGTCTCGGGACTAGCGGGGGCACAGATACGCAGTATTTT. Translated, it gives CASSLGTSGGTDTQYF.

V gene TRBV7-8 combines with J gene TRBJ2-7; tentatively, D is TRBD1 (6 bases). The CDR3 contains 16 residues. The V end lost 6 bases, the J end lost 0 bases, and 18 bases lay between the germline ends. Germline V gene lookup returns CDR1 SGHVS and CDR2 FQNEAQ. CDR3 sequence: CASRPTSRGSSYEQYF. DNA of the CDR3: TGTGCCAGCAGACCTACCTCTAGGGGGAGCTCCTACGAGCAGTACTTC.

The chain uses TRBV6-5 and TRBJ1-4, with D possibly matching TRBD1 (5 bases). The CDR3 length is 13 residues. Trimming removed 5 bases from V and 8 bases from J, with 12 bases in between. CDR1 MNHEY and CDR2 SVGAGI come from the germline V gene. The CDR3 DNA is TGTGCCAGCAGTAGGAAGGGGAACGAAAAACTGTTTTTT. Residues: CASSRKGNEKLFF.

This chain connects TRBV30 to TRBJ1-2, with 8 bases lining up with TRBD1. Germline assignment: CDR1 GTSNPN and CDR2 SVGIG (reference sequence). The CDR3 covers 13 residues. Germline trimming cut 2 bases from V and 3 bases from J; bases unmatched to any gene: 2. CDR3 sequence reads: CAWSRDRYYGYTF. In nucleotides, the CDR3 is TGTGCCTGGAGTAGGGACAGGTACTATGGCTACACCTTC. Full variable domain (missing parts from reference TRBV30 and TRBJ1-2): SQTIHQWPATLVQPVGSPLSLECTVEGTSNPNLYWYRQAAGRGLQLLFYSVGIGQISSEVPQNLSASRPQDRQFILSSKKLLLSDSGFYLCAWSRDRYYGYTFGSGTRLTVV.

The V call is TRBV4-1, the J call TRBJ2-7, with D perhaps matching TRBD1 (5 bases). The CDR3 loop spans 15 amino acids. V lost 4 bases and J 2 bases, leaving 15 bases between the germline ends. Germline CDR1 and CDR2: MGHRA and YSYEKL. The DNA for the CDR3 is TGCGCCAGCAGCCCGGAAGGGCTGGACACCTACGAGCAGTACTTC. It encodes CASSPEGLDTYEQYF.

The sample holds one count of this clone. The J gene is TRBJ1-2, the V gene TRBV3-1 (or the pseudogene TRBV3-2); 7 nucleotides agree with TRBD1. The length of the CDR3 is 14 residues. CDR1 and CDR2 from the germline V gene are LGHDT and YNNKEL (reference sequence). Trimming cost V 0 bases and J 4 bases; bases outside gene matches: 2. As DNA, the CDR3 is TGTGCCAGCAGCCAAGAAGGGACAGCCTATGGCTACACCTTC. Amino acid sequence: CASSQEGTAYGYTF.

The chain recombines TRBV28 with TRBJ2-6, with a possible D match to TRBD1 (5 bases). The germline CDR1 and CDR2 sequences are MDHEN and SYDVKM. The CDR3 is made up of 14 amino acids. V gave up 6 bases and J gave up 3 bases, with 9 bases separating them. DNA for the CDR3: TGTGCCAGCAGCCAGGGAAGTGGGGCCAACGTCCTGACTTTC. Translated, it gives CASSQGSGANVLTF.